One and the same sample provided the 17 T cell receptor beta chains below, sequenced in a study of blood T cell repertoires in COVID-19. Sequencing used immunoSEQ multiplex PCR; TCRdb keeps in-frame clones, though not all of them. This table has about 280,000 clones, under 90% appearing once. The sequenced sample was peripheral blood. The receptors stem from a woman aged 35 to 49 who had recovered from COVID-19.

The rearrangement uses TRBV27 and TRBJ2-1, with TRBD2 matching 10 bases. The CDR3 is made up of 14 amino acids. V was clipped by 6 bases and J by 6 bases; unmatched bases: 5. Germline V CDR1 and CDR2: MNHEY, SMNVEV (reference sequence). CDR3 in DNA: TGTGCCAGCAGGCGGCTAGCGGGAGTCAATGAGCAGTTCTTC. It translates to CASRRLAGVNEQFF.

This chain connects TRBV12-3 or TRBV12-4 to TRBJ2-3, with D unresolved. V shed 6 bases and J shed 7 bases, with 11 bases lying between them. The length of the CDR3 is 12 residues. CDR3 in amino acids: CASRKQQNTQYF. DNA of the CDR3: TGTGCCAGCAGGAAACAGCAAAATACGCAGTATTTT.

The chain links TRBV15 to TRBJ2-7; D perhaps matches TRBD2 (7 bases). V was shortened by 4 bases and J by 5 bases, with 12 bases between the two germline ends. The CDR3 covers 13 residues. CDR1 and CDR2 from the germline V gene are LNHNV and YYDKDF (reference sequence). CDR3: CATSKGGLDEQYF. The CDR3 region has the DNA TGTGCCACCAGCAAGGGGGGGCTCGACGAGCAGTACTTC. Looking up the rest from reference TRBV15 and TRBJ2-7 gives the full variable domain: DAMVIQNPRYQVTQFGKPVTLSCSQTLNHNVMYWYQQKSSQAPKLLFHYYDKDFNNEADTPDNFQSRRPNTSFCFLDIRSPGLGDTAMYLCATSKGGLDEQYFGPGTRLTVT.

CDR3 sequence (DNA): TGCGCCAGCAGCCGGGGACCAGGGGGCACAGATACGCAGTATTTT. This encodes CASSRGPGGTDTQYF. The genes are TRBV4-1 and TRBJ2-3; weak D call: TRBD1 (6 bases). The CDR3 spans 15 residues. The V end lost 4 bases, the J end lost 1 base, and 12 bases lay between the germline ends. Germline values: CDR1 MGHRA, CDR2 YSYEKL.

This clone was found once. The sample has other DNA sequences that encode this CDR3 too. The V call is TRBV5-4, the J call TRBJ2-3; TRBD2 matches at 12 bases. The CDR3 covers 15 residues. Germline trimming cut 3 bases from V and 5 bases from J; bases unmatched to any gene: 4. Germline CDR1 SGHNT, CDR2 YYREEE (reference sequence). Here the CDR3 DNA reads TGTGCCAGCAGCTCCGGACTAGCGGGGCTAGATACGCAGTATTTT. The encoded protein is CASSSGLAGLDTQYF.

This clone has only one observation. This chain's CDR3 is CASSPGTSGSGRTDTQYF. In nucleotides, the CDR3 is TGTGCCAGCAGTCCCGGGACTAGCGGGAGTGGGCGCACAGATACGCAGTATTTT. The chain has TRBV6-2 or TRBV6-3 and TRBJ2-3, with 14 bases identical to TRBD2. The CDR3 loop spans 18 amino acids. With 5 bases clipped from V and 1 base from J, the junction kept 8 bases outside the gene matches. The germline gives CDR1 MNHEY, CDR2 SVGEGT.

The chain couples TRBV5-8 to TRBJ2-3; 12 bases agree with TRBD2. Unmatched junction bases numbered 10, after V lost 2 bases and J lost 3 bases. Germline CDR1 reads SGHTS; CDR2 reads YDEGEE. CDR3 length equals 18 residues. The CDR3 here is CASSFTPTSGSVTDTQYF. The CDR3 DNA follows: TGTGCCAGCAGCTTTACTCCGACTAGCGGGAGTGTGACAGATACGCAGTATTTT.

The chain links TRBV3-1 (or the pseudogene TRBV3-2) to TRBJ2-3; 7 bases are shared with TRBD2. The CDR3 totals 16 residues. Unmatched junction bases numbered 3, after V lost 0 bases and J lost 0 bases. CDR1 is LGHDT and CDR2 is YNNKEL in the germline V gene (reference sequence). CDR3 in amino acids: CASSQDSGGSTDTQYF. CDR3 in DNA: TGTGCCAGCAGCCAAGACTCCGGGGGGAGCACAGATACGCAGTATTTT.

This clone was seen more than once but under ten times. V usage is TRBV19 and J usage is TRBJ2-7, with a possible D match to TRBD1 (5 bases). CDR3 size: 14 residues. Germline V gives CDR1 LNHDA, CDR2 SQIVND (reference sequence). Deletions cut 5 bases from V and 0 bases from J, with 11 bases between. The CDR3 region has the DNA TGTGCCAGTAGTCTCGCCGACAGCTCCTACGAGCAGTACTTC. Translation: CASSLADSSYEQYF.

This sequence joins TRBV6-1 and TRBJ1-6, with D maybe TRBD1 (6 bases). Trimming removed 2 bases from V and 6 bases from J, with 11 bases in between. The CDR3 contains 15 residues. The V gene's germline CDR1 is MNHNS and CDR2 SASEGT. CDR3 bases: TGTGCCAGCAGTGAATCGGGGGGCCTTAATTCACCCCTCCACTTT. Its protein product is CASSESGGLNSPLHF.

The chain recombines TRBV3-1 (or the pseudogene TRBV3-2) with TRBJ2-6; D perhaps matches TRBD2 (5 bases). V was pared by 1 base and J by 5 bases, with 24 bases between. Germline CDR1 reads LGHDT; CDR2 reads YNNKEL (reference sequence). The CDR3 has 20 amino acids. CDR3 amino acids: CASSQGLNNLPAARANVLTF. CDR3 sequence (DNA): TGTGCCAGCAGCCAAGGACTAAACAACCTTCCTGCGGCAAGGGCCAACGTCCTGACTTTC.

This clone has just one count. The chain is built from TRBV28 and TRBJ2-7; D is perhaps TRBD1 (5 bases). Germline lookup yields CDR1 MDHEN and CDR2 SYDVKM. The CDR3 extends over 14 amino acids. V was pared by 7 bases and J by 2 bases, with 15 bases between. CDR3 sequence: CASTPPQGTYEQYF. CDR3 in DNA: TGTGCCAGCACCCCTCCCCAGGGAACCTACGAGCAGTACTTC.

The CDR3 protein is CASSRRQAHYEQYF. CDR3 in DNA: TGTGCCAGCAGCCGTAGACAGGCCCACTACGAGCAGTACTTC. The chain has TRBV5-8 and TRBJ2-7; perhaps TRBD1 as D (6 bases). The V and J ends lost 4 bases and 3 bases respectively, with 14 bases between them. CDR1 SGHTS and CDR2 YDEGEE come from the germline V gene. The CDR3 sequence is 14 residues long.

The chain employs TRBV28 and TRBJ1-4, with D possibly TRBD1 on 6 matching bases. CDR3 length: 15 amino acids. Germline CDR1 and CDR2: MDHEN and SYDVKM. Trimming shortened V by 4 bases and J by 3 bases, and 12 bases separated the two germline ends. The CDR3: CASSSEGGANEKLFF. Here the CDR3 DNA reads TGTGCCAGCAGTTCTGAGGGGGGGGCTAATGAAAAACTGTTTTTT.

This clone has a single count. This sequence joins TRBV7-9 and TRBJ2-1; 7 bases map to TRBD2. The germline V gene encodes CDR1 SEHNR and CDR2 FQNEAQ (reference sequence). J lost 9 bases, V lost 5 bases, and 7 bases had no gene match. This CDR3 comprises 13 residues. CDR3 sequence: CASSRETSAEQFF. CDR3 coding DNA: TGTGCCAGCAGCCGCGAAACTAGCGCTGAGCAGTTCTTC.

The chain recombines TRBV19 with TRBJ1-5, with D maybe TRBD1 (6 bases). CDR3 length: 15 amino acids. The germline V gene has CDR1 LNHDA and CDR2 SQIVND (reference sequence). V was pared by 3 bases and J by 3 bases, with 12 bases between. The CDR3 is CASSIGGAINQPQHF. The CDR3 region has the DNA TGTGCCAGTAGTATTGGGGGGGCGATCAATCAGCCCCAGCATTTT. The entire variable domain, with the rest obtained from reference TRBV19 and TRBJ1-5, is as follows: DGGITQSPKYLFRKEGQNVTLSCEQNLNHDAMYWYRQDPGQGLRLIYYSQIVNDFQKGDIAEGYSVSREKKESFPLTVTSAQKNPTAFYLCASSIGGAINQPQHFGDGTRLSIL.

V is TRBV2 and J is TRBJ1-4; 8 bases line up with TRBD1. Germline CDR1 SNHLY, CDR2 FYNNEI. The V and J ends lost 6 bases and 5 bases, in that order; junction bases with no gene match: 8. The CDR3 runs to 15 residues. Here the CDR3 reads CASSGDRGGNEKLFF. CDR3 bases: TGTGCCAGCAGCGGCGACAGGGGCGGCAATGAAAAACTGTTTTTT.